This is a list of T cell receptor beta chains from one sample in a study of cytomegalovirus exposure and HLA in healthy donors. Some clones are missing from TCRdb's copy, which holds only in-frame ones; the method was immunoSEQ multiplex PCR. The sample contains 220,000 or so clones, roughly 88% of which appear only once. The sequenced material came from PBMCs. These receptors were obtained from a woman aged 25 to 39 in good health and CMV-seropositive. Each CDR3 is given with its conserved first and last residue.

TRBV25-1	TRBJ1-1	CASSDRYRNTEAFF
TRBV6-1	TRBJ2-1	CASSEGRASGRREQFF
TRBV5-6	TRBJ1-1	CASSLYPENTEAFF
TRBV27	TRBJ2-3	CASSLGAGLPDTQYF
TRBV7-7	TRBJ2-1	CASSLGTGASSYNEQFF
TRBV28	TRBJ1-2	CASSPAGRGQGAGYTF
TRBV30	TRBJ1-2	CAWTPGHDDANYGYTF
TRBV6-5	TRBJ2-1	CASNPSGSYNEQFF
TRBV5-1	TRBJ2-3	CASSLGTSGSTDTQYF
TRBV5-5	TRBJ2-2	CASSLRLAGGPTNTGELFF
TRBV28	TRBJ2-1	CASTLSAGQGNDYNEQFF
TRBV7-9	TRBJ2-7	CASTSTGGSYEQYF
TRBV10-1	TRBJ2-1	CASSDTEQGANEQFF
TRBV5-4	TRBJ1-1	CASSRGRRGLNTEAFF
TRBV20-1	TRBJ2-4	CSAYWDIQYF
TRBV4-1	TRBJ2-2	CASSQEPAAGYSGELFF
TRBV2	TRBJ1-2	CASSEGQGYGYTF
TRBV6-1	TRBJ2-5	CASSGDRWGETQYF